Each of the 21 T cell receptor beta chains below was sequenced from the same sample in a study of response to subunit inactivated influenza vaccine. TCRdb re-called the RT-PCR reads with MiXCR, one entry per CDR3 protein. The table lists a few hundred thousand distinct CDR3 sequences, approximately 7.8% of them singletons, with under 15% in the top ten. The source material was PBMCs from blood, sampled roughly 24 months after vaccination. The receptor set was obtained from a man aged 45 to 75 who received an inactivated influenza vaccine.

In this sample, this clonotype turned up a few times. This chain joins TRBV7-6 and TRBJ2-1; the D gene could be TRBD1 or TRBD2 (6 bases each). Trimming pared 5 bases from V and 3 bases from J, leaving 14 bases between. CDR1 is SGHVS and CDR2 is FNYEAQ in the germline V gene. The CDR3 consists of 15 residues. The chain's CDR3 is CASSQGGTNYNEQFF. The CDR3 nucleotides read TGTGCCAGCAGCCAAGGAGGGACAAACTACAATGAGCAGTTCTTC. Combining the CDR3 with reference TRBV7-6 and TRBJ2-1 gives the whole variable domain GAGVSQSPRYKVTKRGQDVALRCDPISGHVSLYWYRQALGQGPEFLTYFNYEAQQDKSGLPNDRFSAERPEGSISTLTIQRTEQRDSAMYRCASSQGGTNYNEQFFGPGTRLTVL.

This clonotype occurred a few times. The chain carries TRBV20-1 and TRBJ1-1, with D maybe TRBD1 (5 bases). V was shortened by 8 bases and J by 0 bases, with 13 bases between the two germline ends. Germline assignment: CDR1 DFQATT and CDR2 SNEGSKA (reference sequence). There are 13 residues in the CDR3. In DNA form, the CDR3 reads TGCAGTCCAACCAGGGTAATGAACACTGAAGCTTTCTTT. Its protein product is CSPTRVMNTEAFF.

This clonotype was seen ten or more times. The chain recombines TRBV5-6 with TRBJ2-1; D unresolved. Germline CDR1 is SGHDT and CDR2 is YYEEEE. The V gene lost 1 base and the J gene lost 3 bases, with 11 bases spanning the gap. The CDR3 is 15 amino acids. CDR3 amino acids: CASSLPGWRYNEQFF. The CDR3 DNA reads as TGTGCCAGCAGCTTGCCCGGGTGGCGCTACAATGAGCAGTTCTTC.

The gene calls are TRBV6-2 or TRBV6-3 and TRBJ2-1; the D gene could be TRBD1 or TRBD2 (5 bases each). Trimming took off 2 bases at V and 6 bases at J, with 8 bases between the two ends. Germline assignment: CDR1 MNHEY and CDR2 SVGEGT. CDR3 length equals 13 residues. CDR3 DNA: TGTGCCAGCAGTTACGGGACGATCAATGAGCAGTTCTTC. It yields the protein CASSYGTINEQFF.

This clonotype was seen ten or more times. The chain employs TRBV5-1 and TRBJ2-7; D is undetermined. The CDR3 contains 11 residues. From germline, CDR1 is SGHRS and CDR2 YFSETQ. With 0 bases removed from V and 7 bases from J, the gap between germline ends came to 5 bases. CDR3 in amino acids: CASSLEEEQYF. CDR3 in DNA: TGCGCCAGCAGCTTGGAGGAGGAGCAGTACTTC.

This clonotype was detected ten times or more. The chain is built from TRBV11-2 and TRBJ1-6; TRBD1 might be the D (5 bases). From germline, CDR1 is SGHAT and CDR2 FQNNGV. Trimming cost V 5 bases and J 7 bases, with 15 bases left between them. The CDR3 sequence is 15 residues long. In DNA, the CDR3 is TGTGCCAGCAGCCTACAGGCTAATAGGAATTCACCCCTCCACTTT. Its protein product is CASSLQANRNSPLHF.

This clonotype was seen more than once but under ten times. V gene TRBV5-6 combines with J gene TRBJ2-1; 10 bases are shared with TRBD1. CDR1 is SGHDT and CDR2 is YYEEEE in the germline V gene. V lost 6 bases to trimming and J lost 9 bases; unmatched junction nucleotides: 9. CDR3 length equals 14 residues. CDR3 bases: TGTGCCAGCATAAGGGACAGGGGACGACGTGAGCAGTTCTTC. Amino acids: CASIRDRGRREQFF.

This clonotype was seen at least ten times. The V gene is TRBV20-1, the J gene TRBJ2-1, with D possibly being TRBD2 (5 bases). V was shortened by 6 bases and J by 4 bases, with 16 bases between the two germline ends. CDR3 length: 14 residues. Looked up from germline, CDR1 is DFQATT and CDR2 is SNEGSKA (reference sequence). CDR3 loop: CSAQTGGSYNEQFF. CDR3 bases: TGCAGTGCCCAGACGGGTGGGAGTTACAATGAGCAGTTCTTC.

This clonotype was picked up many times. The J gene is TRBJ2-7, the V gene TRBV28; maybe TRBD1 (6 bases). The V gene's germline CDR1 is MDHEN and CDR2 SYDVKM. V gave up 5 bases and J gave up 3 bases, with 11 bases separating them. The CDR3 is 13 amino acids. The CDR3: CASSRGHGYEQYF. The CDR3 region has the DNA TGTGCCAGCAGTCGGGGACATGGCTACGAGCAGTACTTC. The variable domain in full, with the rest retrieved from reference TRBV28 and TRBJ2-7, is DVKVTQSSRYLVKRTGEKVFLECVQDMDHENMFWYRQDPGLGLRLIYFSYDVKMKEKGDIPEGYSVSREKKERFSLILESASTNQTSMYLCASSRGHGYEQYFGPGTRLTVT.

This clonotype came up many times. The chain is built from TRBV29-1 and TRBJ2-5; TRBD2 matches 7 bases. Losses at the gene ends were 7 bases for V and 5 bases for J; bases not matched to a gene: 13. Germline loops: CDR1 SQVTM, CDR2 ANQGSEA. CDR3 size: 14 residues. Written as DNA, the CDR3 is TGCAGCGGTGCCCGGAGGTTAGCGGGCGAGACCCAGTACTTC. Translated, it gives CSGARRLAGETQYF.

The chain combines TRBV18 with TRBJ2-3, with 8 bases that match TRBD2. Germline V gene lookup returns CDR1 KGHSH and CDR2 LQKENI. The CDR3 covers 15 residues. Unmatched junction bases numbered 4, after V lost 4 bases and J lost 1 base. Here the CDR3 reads CASSLLADRTDTQYF. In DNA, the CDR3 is TGTGCCAGCTCACTACTAGCGGACCGCACAGATACGCAGTATTTT.

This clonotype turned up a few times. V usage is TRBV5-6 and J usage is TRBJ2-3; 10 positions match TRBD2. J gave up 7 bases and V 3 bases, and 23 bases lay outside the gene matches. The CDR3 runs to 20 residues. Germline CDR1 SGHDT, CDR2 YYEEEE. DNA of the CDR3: TGTGCCAGCAGCTCCCTCCAGGCTAGCGGGAGACTCCTAACTCCCCATACGCAGTATTTT. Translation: CASSSLQASGRLLTPHTQYF.

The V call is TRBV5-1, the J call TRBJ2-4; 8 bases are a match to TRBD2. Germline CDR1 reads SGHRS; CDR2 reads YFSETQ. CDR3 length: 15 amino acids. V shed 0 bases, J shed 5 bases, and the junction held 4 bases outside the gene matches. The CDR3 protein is CASSLGVSGENIQYF. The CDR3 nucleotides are TGCGCCAGCAGCTTGGGGGTTAGCGGGGAAAACATTCAGTACTTC.

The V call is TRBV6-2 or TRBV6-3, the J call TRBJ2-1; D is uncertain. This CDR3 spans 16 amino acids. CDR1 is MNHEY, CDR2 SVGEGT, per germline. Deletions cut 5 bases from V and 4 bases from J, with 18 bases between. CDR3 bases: TGTGCCAGCAGTGTCGCGGCGACTGGTTTATACAATGAGCAGTTCTTC. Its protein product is CASSVAATGLYNEQFF.

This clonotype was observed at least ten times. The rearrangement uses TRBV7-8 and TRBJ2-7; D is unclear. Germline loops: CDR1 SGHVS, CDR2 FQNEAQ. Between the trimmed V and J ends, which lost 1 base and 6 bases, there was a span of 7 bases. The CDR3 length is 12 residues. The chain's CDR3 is CASSLDSPEQYF. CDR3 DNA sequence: TGTGCCAGCAGCTTAGATAGTCCCGAGCAGTACTTC. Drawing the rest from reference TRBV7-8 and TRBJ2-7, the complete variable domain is GAGVSQSPRYKVAKRGQDVALRCDPISGHVSLFWYQQALGQGPEFLTYFQNEAQLDKSGLPSDRFFAERPEGSVSTLKIQRTQQEDSAVYLCASSLDSPEQYFGPGTRLTVT.

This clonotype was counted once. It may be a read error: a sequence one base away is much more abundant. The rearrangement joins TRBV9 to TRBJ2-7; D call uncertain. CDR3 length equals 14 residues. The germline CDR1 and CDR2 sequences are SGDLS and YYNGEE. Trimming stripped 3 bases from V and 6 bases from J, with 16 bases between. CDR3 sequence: CASSATTYFFEQYF. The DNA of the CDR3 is TGTGCCAGCAGCGCCACTACCTATTTTTTCGAGCAGTACTTC.

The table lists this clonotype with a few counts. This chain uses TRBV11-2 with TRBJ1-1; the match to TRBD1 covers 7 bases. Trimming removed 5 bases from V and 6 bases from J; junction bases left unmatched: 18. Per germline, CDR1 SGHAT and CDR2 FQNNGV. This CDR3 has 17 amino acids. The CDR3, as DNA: TGTGCCAGCAGCCCCCGACAGGGCTTCATTCCGAATCCTGAAGCTTTCTTT. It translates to CASSPRQGFIPNPEAFF.

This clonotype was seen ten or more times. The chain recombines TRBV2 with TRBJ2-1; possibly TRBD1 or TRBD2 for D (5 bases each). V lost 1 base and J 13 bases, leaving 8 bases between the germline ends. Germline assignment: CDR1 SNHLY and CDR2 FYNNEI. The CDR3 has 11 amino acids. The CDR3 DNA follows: TGTGCCAGCAGTGAAGTGGGGGAACAGTTCTTC. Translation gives CASSEVGEQFF. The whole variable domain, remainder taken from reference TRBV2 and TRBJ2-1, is EPEVTQTPSHQVTQMGQEVILRCVPISNHLYFYWYRQILGQKVEFLVSFYNNEISEKSEIFDDQFSVERPDGSNFTLKIRSTKLEDSAMYFCASSEVGEQFFGPGTRLTVL.

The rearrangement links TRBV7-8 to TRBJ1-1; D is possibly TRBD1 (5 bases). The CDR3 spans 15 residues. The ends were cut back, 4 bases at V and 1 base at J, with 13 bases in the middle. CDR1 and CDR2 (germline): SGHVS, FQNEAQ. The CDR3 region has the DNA TGTGCCAGCAGCTCTCCGGCCACAGGGAACACTGAAGCTTTCTTT. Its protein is CASSSPATGNTEAFF.

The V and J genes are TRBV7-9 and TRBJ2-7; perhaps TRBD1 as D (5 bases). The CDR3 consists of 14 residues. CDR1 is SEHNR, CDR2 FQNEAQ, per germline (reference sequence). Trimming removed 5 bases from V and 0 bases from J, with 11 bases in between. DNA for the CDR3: TGTGCCAGCAGCGACACAACAGGCTCCTACGAGCAGTACTTC. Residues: CASSDTTGSYEQYF.

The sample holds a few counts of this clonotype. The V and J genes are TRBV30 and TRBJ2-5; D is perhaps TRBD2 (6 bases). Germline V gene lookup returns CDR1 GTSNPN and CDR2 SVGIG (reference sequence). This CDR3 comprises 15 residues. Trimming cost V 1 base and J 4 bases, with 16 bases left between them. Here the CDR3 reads CAWSDRGSIGETQYF. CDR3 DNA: TGTGCCTGGAGTGACCGGGGGTCCATAGGAGAGACCCAGTACTTC.